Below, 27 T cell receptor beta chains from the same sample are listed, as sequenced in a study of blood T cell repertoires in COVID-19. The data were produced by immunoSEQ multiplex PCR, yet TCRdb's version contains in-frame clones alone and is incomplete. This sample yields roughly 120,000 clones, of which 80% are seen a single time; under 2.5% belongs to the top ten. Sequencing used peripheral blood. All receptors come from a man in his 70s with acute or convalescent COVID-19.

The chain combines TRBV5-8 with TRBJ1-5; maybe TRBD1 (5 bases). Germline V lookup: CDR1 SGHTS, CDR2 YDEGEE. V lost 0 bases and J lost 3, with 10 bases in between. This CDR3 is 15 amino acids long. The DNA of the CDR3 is TGTGCCAGCAGCTTGGTGGGGCAGATCAATCAGCCCCAGCATTTT. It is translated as CASSLVGQINQPQHF.

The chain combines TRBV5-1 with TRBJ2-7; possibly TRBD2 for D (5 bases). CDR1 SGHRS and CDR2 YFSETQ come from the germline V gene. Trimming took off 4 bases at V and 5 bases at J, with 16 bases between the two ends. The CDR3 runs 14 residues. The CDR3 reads CASSGGPFRDEQYF. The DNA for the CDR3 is TGCGCCAGCAGCGGAGGACCTTTTAGAGACGAGCAGTACTTC.

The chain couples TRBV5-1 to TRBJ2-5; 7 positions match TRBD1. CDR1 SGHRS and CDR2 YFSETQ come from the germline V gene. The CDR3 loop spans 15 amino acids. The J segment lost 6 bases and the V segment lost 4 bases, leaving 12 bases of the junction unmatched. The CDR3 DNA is TGCGCCAGCAGCCCGGCGACAGGGATCATACAGACCCAGTACTTC. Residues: CASSPATGIIQTQYF. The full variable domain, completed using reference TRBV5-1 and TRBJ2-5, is KAGVTQTPRYLIKTRGQQVTLSCSPISGHRSVSWYQQTPGQGLQFLFEYFSETQRNKGNFPGRFSGRQFSNSRSEMNVSTLELGDSALYLCASSPATGIIQTQYFGPGTRLLVL.

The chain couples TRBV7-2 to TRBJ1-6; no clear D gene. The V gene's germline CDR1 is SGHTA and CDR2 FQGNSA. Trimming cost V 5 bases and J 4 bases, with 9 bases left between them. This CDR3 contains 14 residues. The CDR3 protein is CASSPQRYNSPLHF. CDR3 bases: TGTGCCAGCAGCCCACAAAGATATAATTCACCCCTCCACTTT.

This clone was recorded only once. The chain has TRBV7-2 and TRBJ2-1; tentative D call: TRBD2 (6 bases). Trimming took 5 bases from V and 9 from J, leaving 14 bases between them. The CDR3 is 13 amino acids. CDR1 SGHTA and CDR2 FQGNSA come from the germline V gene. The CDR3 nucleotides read TGTGCCAGCAGCCCCGGACGGGGACTTGAGCAGTTCTTC. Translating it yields CASSPGRGLEQFF. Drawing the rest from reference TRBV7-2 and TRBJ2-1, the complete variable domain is GAGVSQSPSNKVTEKGKDVELRCDPISGHTALYWYRQSLGQGLEFLIYFQGNSAPDKSGLPSDRFSAERTGGSVSTLTIQRTQQEDSAVYLCASSPGRGLEQFFGPGTRLTVL.

DNA for the CDR3: TGCAGTGCTAGTTTTGAGGGGGCGTTTAGGAATGAGCAGTTCTTC. Translation gives CSASFEGAFRNEQFF. The genes are TRBV20-1 and TRBJ2-1; TRBD1 matches 7 bases. Germline loops: CDR1 DFQATT, CDR2 SNEGSKA (reference sequence). With V trimmed by 3 bases and J by 7 bases, 12 bases remained unmatched. The CDR3 is 15 residues long.

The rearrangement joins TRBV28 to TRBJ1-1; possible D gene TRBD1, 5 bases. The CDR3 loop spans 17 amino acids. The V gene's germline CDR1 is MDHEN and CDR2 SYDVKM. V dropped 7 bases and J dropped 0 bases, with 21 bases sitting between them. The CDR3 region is CASISWGGDGMNTEAFF. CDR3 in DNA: TGTGCCAGCATATCCTGGGGGGGAGATGGCATGAACACTGAAGCTTTCTTT.

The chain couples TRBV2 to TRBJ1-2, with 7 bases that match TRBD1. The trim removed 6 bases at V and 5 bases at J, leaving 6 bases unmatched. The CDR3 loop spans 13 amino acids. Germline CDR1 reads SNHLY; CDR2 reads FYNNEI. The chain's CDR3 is CASSPTGTYGYTF. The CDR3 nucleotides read TGTGCCAGCAGCCCGACAGGGACGTATGGCTACACCTTC.

DNA for the CDR3: TGTGCCAGCTCGAGGACTAGCGGGGTTTCGGAGACCCAGTACTTC. Translation gives CASSRTSGVSETQYF. V usage is TRBV18 and J usage is TRBJ2-5, with 12 nucleotides matching TRBD2. V was clipped by 6 bases and J by 5 bases; unmatched bases: 7. Germline CDR1 and CDR2: KGHSH and LQKENI. This CDR3 comprises 15 residues.

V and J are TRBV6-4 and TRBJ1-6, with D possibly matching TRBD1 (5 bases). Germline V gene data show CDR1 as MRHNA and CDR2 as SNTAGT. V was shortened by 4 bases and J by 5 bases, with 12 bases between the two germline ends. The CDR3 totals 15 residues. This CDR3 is CASSASREDNSPLHF. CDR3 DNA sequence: TGTGCCAGCAGTGCTTCCAGGGAGGATAATTCACCCCTCCACTTT.

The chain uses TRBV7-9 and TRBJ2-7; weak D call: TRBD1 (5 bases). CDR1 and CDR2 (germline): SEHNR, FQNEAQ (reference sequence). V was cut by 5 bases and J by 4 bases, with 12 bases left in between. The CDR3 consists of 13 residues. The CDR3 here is CASSQRTGYEQYF. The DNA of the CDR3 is TGTGCCAGCAGCCAACGTACAGGATACGAGCAGTACTTC.

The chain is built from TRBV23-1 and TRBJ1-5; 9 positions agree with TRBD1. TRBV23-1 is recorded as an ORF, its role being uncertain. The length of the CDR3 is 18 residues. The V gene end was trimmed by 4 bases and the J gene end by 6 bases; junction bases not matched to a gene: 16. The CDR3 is CASSRLPDRGFLGQPQHF. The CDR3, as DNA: TGCGCCAGCAGTCGTCTGCCGGACAGGGGTTTTTTGGGTCAGCCCCAGCATTTT.

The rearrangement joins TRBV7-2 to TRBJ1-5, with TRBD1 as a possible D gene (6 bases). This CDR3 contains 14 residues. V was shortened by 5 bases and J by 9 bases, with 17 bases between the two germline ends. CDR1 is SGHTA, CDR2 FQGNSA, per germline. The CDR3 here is CASSRSPGARPQHF. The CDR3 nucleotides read TGTGCCAGCAGCCGCTCCCCAGGGGCCCGGCCCCAGCATTTT.

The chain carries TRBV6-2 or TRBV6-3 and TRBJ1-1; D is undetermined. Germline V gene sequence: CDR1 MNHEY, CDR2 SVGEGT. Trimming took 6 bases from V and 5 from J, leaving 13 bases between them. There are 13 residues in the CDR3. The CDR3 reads CASSEKARTEAFF. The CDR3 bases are TGTGCCAGCAGCGAGAAGGCGCGGACTGAAGCTTTCTTT.

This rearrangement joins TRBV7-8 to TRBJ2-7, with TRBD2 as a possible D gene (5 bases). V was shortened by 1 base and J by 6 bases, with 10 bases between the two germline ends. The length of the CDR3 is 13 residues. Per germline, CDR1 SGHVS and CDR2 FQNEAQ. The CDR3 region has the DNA TGTGCCAGCAGCTTAGGCGGGCAGTTCGAGCAGTACTTC. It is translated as CASSLGGQFEQYF.

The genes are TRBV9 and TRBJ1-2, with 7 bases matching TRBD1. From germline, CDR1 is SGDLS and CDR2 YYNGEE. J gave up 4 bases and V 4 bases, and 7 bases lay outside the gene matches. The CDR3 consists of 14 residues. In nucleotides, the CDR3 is TGTGCCAGCAGCCGAACAGGGGTTCCCTATGGCTACACCTTC. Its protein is CASSRTGVPYGYTF.

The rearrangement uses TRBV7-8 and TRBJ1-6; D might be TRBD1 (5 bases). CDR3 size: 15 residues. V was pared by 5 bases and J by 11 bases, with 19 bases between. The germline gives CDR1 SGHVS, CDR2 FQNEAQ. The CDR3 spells CASSPFGAGRPPLHF. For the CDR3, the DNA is TGTGCCAGCAGCCCCTTTGGGGCAGGCCGACCACCCCTCCACTTT.

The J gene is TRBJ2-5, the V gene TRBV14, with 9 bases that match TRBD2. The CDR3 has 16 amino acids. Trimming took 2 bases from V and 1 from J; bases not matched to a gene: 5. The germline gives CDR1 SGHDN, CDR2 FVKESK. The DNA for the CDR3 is TGTGCCAGCAGCCAATCTAGCGGGGTTCTCCAAGAGACCCAGTACTTC. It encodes CASSQSSGVLQETQYF.

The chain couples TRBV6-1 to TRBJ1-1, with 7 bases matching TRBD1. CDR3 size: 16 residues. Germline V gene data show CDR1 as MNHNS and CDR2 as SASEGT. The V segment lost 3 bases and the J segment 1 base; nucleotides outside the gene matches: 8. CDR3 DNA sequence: TGTGCCAGCAGTGAGGTTCTGACAGGGTGGAACACTGAAGCTTTCTTT. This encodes CASSEVLTGWNTEAFF.

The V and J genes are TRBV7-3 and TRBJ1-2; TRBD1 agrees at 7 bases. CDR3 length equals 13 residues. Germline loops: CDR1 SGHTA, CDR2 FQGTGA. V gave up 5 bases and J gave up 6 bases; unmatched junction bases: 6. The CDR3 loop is CASSRQGFDGYTF. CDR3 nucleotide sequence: TGTGCCAGCAGCCGACAGGGTTTCGATGGCTACACCTTC.

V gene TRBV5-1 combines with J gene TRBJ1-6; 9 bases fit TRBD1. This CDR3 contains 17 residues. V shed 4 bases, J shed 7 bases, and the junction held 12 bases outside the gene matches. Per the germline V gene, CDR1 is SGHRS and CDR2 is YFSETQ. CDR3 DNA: TGCGCCAGCAGCCTAAACCCTGCGGGGACAGGGAATTCACCCCTCCACTTT. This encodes CASSLNPAGTGNSPLHF.

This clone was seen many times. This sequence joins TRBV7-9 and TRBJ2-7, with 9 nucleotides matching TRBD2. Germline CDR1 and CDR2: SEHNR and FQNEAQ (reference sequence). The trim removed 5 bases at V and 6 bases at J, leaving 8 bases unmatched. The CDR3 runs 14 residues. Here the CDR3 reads CASSPSGADSEQYF. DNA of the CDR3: TGTGCCAGCAGCCCTAGCGGGGCGGACTCCGAGCAGTACTTC.

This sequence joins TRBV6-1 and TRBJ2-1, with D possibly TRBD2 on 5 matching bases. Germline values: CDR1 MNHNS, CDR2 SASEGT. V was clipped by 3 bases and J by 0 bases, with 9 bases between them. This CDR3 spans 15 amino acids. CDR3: CASSDRRGSYNEQFF. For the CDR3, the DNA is TGTGCCAGCAGTGACAGACGGGGCTCCTACAATGAGCAGTTCTTC.

The CDR3 coding sequence is TGCGCCAGCAGCCAAGGGCACAGACAGGGAGAGAACACTGAAGCTTTCTTT. Its translation is CASSQGHRQGENTEAFF. This chain joins TRBV4-1 and TRBJ1-1, with 7 nucleotides matching TRBD1. Trimming cost V 1 base and J 1 base; bases outside gene matches: 9. Looked up from germline, CDR1 is MGHRA and CDR2 is YSYEKL. The CDR3 consists of 17 residues.

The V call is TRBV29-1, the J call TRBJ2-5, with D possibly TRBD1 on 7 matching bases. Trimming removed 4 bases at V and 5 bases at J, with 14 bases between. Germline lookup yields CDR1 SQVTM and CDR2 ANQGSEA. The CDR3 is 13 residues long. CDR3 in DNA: TGCAGCGTTGGTGGTGGAGGGGGCGAGACCCAGTACTTC. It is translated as CSVGGGGGETQYF.

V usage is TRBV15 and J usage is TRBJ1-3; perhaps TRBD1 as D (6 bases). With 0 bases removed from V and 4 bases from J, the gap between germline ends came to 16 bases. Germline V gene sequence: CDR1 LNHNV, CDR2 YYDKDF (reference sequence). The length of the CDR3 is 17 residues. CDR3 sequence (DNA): TGTGCCACCAGCAGAGATCTCCGGGGGGCAGGGGGAAACACCATATATTTT. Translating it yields CATSRDLRGAGGNTIYF.

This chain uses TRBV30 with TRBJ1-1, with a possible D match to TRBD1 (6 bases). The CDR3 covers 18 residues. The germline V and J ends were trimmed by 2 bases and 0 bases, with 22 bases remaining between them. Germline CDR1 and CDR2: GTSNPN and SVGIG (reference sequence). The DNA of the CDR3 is TGTGCCTGGAGTACATACCGAGGGACAATATCGCTGAACACTGAAGCTTTCTTT. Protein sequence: CAWSTYRGTISLNTEAFF.